Below are 21 T cell receptor beta chains sequenced from a single sample in a study of vaccination and CD4 T cells after COVID-19. Treatment of the sample: approximately 9-day PBMC culture with coronavirus spike peptide pools or control peptides (ViraFEST assay). Their antigens are not known. The assay that was used to sequence DNA from cultured CD4+ T cells was the Oncomine TCR Beta short-read assay. MiXCR was run by TCRdb on the PCR reads, yielding one entry per CDR3 protein. Here the sample spans 7,500 to 9,500 distinct CDR3 sequences, approximately 48% being singletons. The material sequenced was CD4+ T cells from blood, cultured in vitro. All receptors come from a human donor who had recovered from COVID-19.

This chain links TRBV11-3 with TRBJ2-2, with TRBD1 identical over 9 bases. The CDR3 consists of 15 residues. The V gene end was trimmed by 4 bases and the J gene end by 3 bases; junction bases not matched to a gene: 3. Germline assignment: CDR1 SGHNT and CDR2 YENEEA. CDR3 sequence (DNA): TGTGCCAGCAGCTCCGGACAGGGGTACACCGGGGAGCTGTTTTTT. Residues: CASSSGQGYTGELFF.

V is TRBV5-4 and J is TRBJ2-5, with 7 bases matching TRBD1. V lost 2 bases to trimming and J lost 5 bases; unmatched junction nucleotides: 6. The germline V gene encodes CDR1 SGHNT and CDR2 YYREEE (reference sequence). The CDR3 length is 14 residues. The CDR3 nucleotides are TGTGCCAGCAGCTTCCGGGACAGACCTGAGACCCAGTACTTC. Protein sequence: CASSFRDRPETQYF.

The chain joins TRBV20-1 to TRBJ2-3; tentative D call: TRBD2 (5 bases). The CDR3 extends over 16 amino acids. Germline V gene lookup returns CDR1 DFQATT and CDR2 SNEGSKA (reference sequence). V was trimmed by 1 base and J by 2 bases, leaving 16 bases between them. The CDR3 loop is CSARVPGSFATDTQYF. For the CDR3, the DNA is TGCAGTGCTAGAGTTCCGGGGTCCTTCGCCACAGATACGCAGTATTTT.

The rearrangement uses TRBV30 and TRBJ1-5, with D perhaps TRBD1 (6 bases). Trimming removed 0 bases at V and 3 bases at J, with 18 bases between. Germline CDR1 reads GTSNPN; CDR2 reads SVGIG (reference sequence). There are 17 residues in the CDR3. CDR3 region: CAWSVPRGGAFNQPQHF. CDR3 DNA sequence: TGTGCCTGGAGTGTACCTCGGGGGGGGGCCTTCAATCAGCCCCAGCATTTT.

The J gene is TRBJ1-6, the V gene TRBV18, with D tentatively TRBD1 (5 bases). The germline CDR1 and CDR2 sequences are KGHSH and LQKENI. Trimming took 6 bases from V and 9 from J, leaving 15 bases between them. The CDR3 has 14 residues. CDR3 protein: CASSKTGDRSPLHF. CDR3 in DNA: TGTGCCAGCTCGAAGACGGGGGATCGTTCACCCCTCCACTTT. Based on the CDR3 plus reference TRBV18 and TRBJ1-6, the full variable domain is NAGVMQNPRHLVRRRGQEARLRCSPMKGHSHVYWYRQLPEEGLKFMVYLQKENIIDESGMPKERFSAEFPKEGPSILRIQQVVRGDSAAYFCASSKTGDRSPLHFGNGTRLTVT.

J is TRBJ1-2 and V is TRBV12-3 or TRBV12-4; 7 bases agree with TRBD1. The CDR3 has 13 residues. The V and J ends lost 5 bases and 6 bases, in that order; junction bases with no gene match: 6. The CDR3 coding sequence is TGTGCCAGCAGTCCGACAGGGCTAAATGGCTACACCTTC. Protein: CASSPTGLNGYTF.

This rearrangement joins TRBV20-1 to TRBJ1-1; no definite D call. The germline gives CDR1 DFQATT, CDR2 SNEGSKA (reference sequence). V was cut by 7 bases and J by 1 base, with 10 bases left in between. This CDR3 comprises 12 residues. The CDR3 DNA reads TGCAGTGTCGCAAAGGAGAACACTGAAGCTTTCTTT. Translation gives CSVAKENTEAFF.

The CDR3 spells CASGQAQGTIYF. CDR3 coding DNA: TGTGCCAGCGGACAGGCCCAAGGCACCATATATTTT. J is TRBJ1-3 and V is TRBV6-1, with 7 bases matching TRBD1. Trimming removed 8 bases from V and 9 bases from J; junction bases left unmatched: 7. The CDR3 runs to 12 residues. The germline gives CDR1 MNHNS, CDR2 SASEGT.

This clonotype is medium-sized within its sample. The rearrangement joins TRBV7-6 to TRBJ2-2, with TRBD1 identical over 11 bases. This CDR3 comprises 15 residues. Looked up from germline, CDR1 is SGHVS and CDR2 is FNYEAQ. Unmatched junction bases numbered 2, after V lost 4 bases and J lost 4 bases. CDR3 coding DNA: TGTGCCAGCAGCTCCGGGACAGGGGGCACCGGGGAGCTGTTTTTT. Translating gives CASSSGTGGTGELFF.

V usage is TRBV2 and J usage is TRBJ1-2; D possibly corresponds to TRBD1 (5 bases). This CDR3 contains 13 residues. CDR1 and CDR2 from the germline V gene are SNHLY and FYNNEI. The V end was cut by 3 bases, the J end by 2 bases, with 7 bases between. CDR3 nucleotide sequence: TGTGCCAGCAGTGAGGGGGAAAACTATGGCTACACCTTC. Amino acid sequence: CASSEGENYGYTF.

The chain combines TRBV10-3 with TRBJ1-2; D call uncertain. The CDR3 consists of 11 residues. The V end lost 8 bases, the J end lost 4 bases, and 8 bases lay between the germline ends. From germline, CDR1 is ENHRY and CDR2 SYGVKD. In nucleotides, the CDR3 is TGTGCCATCGGCGGTGGCTATGGCTACACCTTC. The encoded protein is CAIGGGYGYTF.

This clonotype was observed a single time. V and J are TRBV10-3 and TRBJ2-2; TRBD2 matches at 14 bases. CDR3 length: 18 residues. Germline assignment: CDR1 ENHRY and CDR2 SYGVKD. With V trimmed by 2 bases and J by 1 base, 3 bases remained unmatched. In DNA form, the CDR3 reads TGTGCCATCAGTGAGGATGGACTAGCGGGGGGGAACACCGGGGAGCTGTTTTTT. Encoded protein: CAISEDGLAGGNTGELFF.

This chain joins TRBV24-1 and TRBJ2-3, with D possibly matching TRBD1 (5 bases). The CDR3 contains 13 residues. V dropped 5 bases and J dropped 4 bases, with 9 bases sitting between them. In germline, CDR1 is KGHDR, CDR2 SFDVKD. CDR3 region: CATSVGRADTQYF. The DNA of the CDR3 is TGTGCCACCAGTGTGGGCAGGGCAGATACGCAGTATTTT.

The gene calls are TRBV6-1 and TRBJ1-2, with D unclear. The V gene's germline CDR1 is MNHNS and CDR2 SASEGT. This CDR3 is 16 amino acids long. V dropped 6 bases and J dropped 6 bases, with 23 bases sitting between them. CDR3 sequence: CASSPGVWRAGHGYTF. CDR3 bases: TGTGCCAGCAGCCCTGGGGTCTGGAGGGCAGGCCATGGCTACACCTTC.

The chain couples TRBV15 to TRBJ1-2; possibly TRBD1 for D (6 bases). The germline V gene encodes CDR1 LNHNV and CDR2 YYDKDF (reference sequence). Trimming shortened V by 4 bases and J by 6 bases, and 15 bases separated the two germline ends. The CDR3 spans 14 residues. The CDR3 DNA reads TGTGCCACCAGCAAGATGACAGGTGGCGATGGCTACACCTTC. The encoded protein is CATSKMTGGDGYTF.

By its share, this clonotype is large (0.1 to 1%). The CDR3 DNA follows: TGTGCCATCAGGGGGACAACTACCATGAACACTGAAGCTTTCTTT. This codes for CAIRGTTTMNTEAFF. The V gene is TRBV10-3, the J gene TRBJ1-1, with D possibly matching TRBD1 (6 bases). The CDR3 is 15 residues long. V was cut by 6 bases and J by 0 bases, with 14 bases left in between. CDR1 is ENHRY and CDR2 is SYGVKD in the germline V gene.

The rearrangement links TRBV6-1 to TRBJ1-5; D not certain. Trimming shortened V by 6 bases and J by 2 bases, and 8 bases separated the two germline ends. This CDR3 is built from 13 residues. CDR1 and CDR2 (germline): MNHNS, SASEGT. The CDR3 coding sequence is TGTGCCAGCAGGGGAATCGGCAATCAGCCCCAGCATTTT. Protein sequence: CASRGIGNQPQHF.

In this sample, this clonotype turned up once. The gene calls are TRBV5-4 and TRBJ1-2; 9 bases map to TRBD1. Germline loops: CDR1 SGHNT, CDR2 YYREEE (reference sequence). V lost 4 bases to trimming and J lost 7 bases; unmatched junction nucleotides: 5. The CDR3 contains 13 residues. The CDR3 region has the DNA TGTGCCAGCAGCCGACGGACAGGGGCTGGCTACACCTTC. The encoded protein is CASSRRTGAGYTF.

V usage is TRBV6-1 and J usage is TRBJ2-7; D possibly corresponds to TRBD1 (6 bases). The ends were cut back, 7 bases at V and 2 bases at J, with 12 bases in the middle. CDR3 length equals 13 residues. Germline loops: CDR1 MNHNS, CDR2 SASEGT. The CDR3 sequence is CASKDSTAYEQYF. Here the CDR3 DNA reads TGTGCCAGCAAGGACAGCACGGCCTACGAGCAGTACTTC.

This clonotype was seen a handful of times. V and J are TRBV11-2 and TRBJ1-1; D gene ambiguous. The CDR3 contains 14 residues. V shed 2 bases and J shed 3 bases, with 10 bases lying between them. CDR1 and CDR2 (germline): SGHAT, FQNNGV. DNA for the CDR3: TGTGCCAGCAGCTTATTCTCCGGGGACACTGAAGCTTTCTTT. It encodes CASSLFSGDTEAFF.

In the case of this clonotype: This may arise from a read error, as a much more abundant clone is one base away. The CDR3 protein is CATRDRENTGGLFF. CDR3 coding DNA: TGTGCCACCAGGGACAGGGAGAACACCGGGGGGCTGTTTTTT. V gene TRBV24-1 combines with J gene TRBJ2-2, with TRBD1 identical over 8 bases. Germline values: CDR1 KGHDR, CDR2 SFDVKD. The CDR3 is 14 residues long.